Below, one TCR beta chain is given with its context. Its antigen is not known. These data belong to a study of identical twins. This CDR3 has 14 residues. The V segment lost 6 bases and the J segment 6 bases; nucleotides outside the gene matches: 8. General study findings and limits: Twins shared out-of-frame alpha sequences with excess low generation probability.

Via MiXCR, TCRdb re-called the 5' RACE reads, giving one row per CDR3 protein. The sample carries approximately 500,000 distinct CDR3 sequences, 20% to 30% recorded once. The data also belong to a second study, concerning T cells expressing NK-cell markers. This second study says: A handful of donors showed these clonotypes also leading the CD3+CD56-NKG2C+ fraction. Whether expanded NKG2C-expressing T cell clones recognize HCMV is unknown.

Sequenced: CD4+ T cells sorted from blood. This receptor was obtained from a woman aged 18-29 years in good health. The chain is built from TRBV12-3 or TRBV12-4 and TRBJ2-1; 7 bases line up with TRBD2. This chain's CDR3 is CASSPTGTTNEQFF. The CDR3 nucleotides are TGTGCCAGCAGCCCTACCGGGACTACCAATGAGCAGTTCTTC.